Listed here is a single T cell receptor beta chain. This sample was included in a study of blood T cell repertoires in COVID-19. Across the whole study: Samples of COVID-19 (acute and convalescent) were obtained from the United States, Italy and Spain. Sample material is recorded as cDNA or gDNA derived from T cells, B-cell-depleted T cells, or PBMCs.

Trimming removed 4 bases from V and 7 bases from J, with 22 bases in between. Germline loops: CDR1 KGHSH, CDR2 LQKENI. CDR3 size: 16 residues. Followed over time, Seattle patients had been enrolled while infection was active. Per the study methods: The authors estimated nucleated cell counts from reference gene primer amplification. Repertoires were generated with immunoSEQ multiplex PCR, while TCRdb's copy carries only in-frame clones and drops some. The V and J calls and clone size come from that table; D and trimming were worked out from the DNA. Among fewer than 350,000 clones listed, approximately 87% were seen once.

Sequenced input: peripheral blood. The chain carries TRBV18 and TRBJ2-5, with TRBD2 as a possible D gene (6 bases). The sequence came from a woman in her 30s with COVID-19, enrolled during active disease. The CDR3 loop is CASSRPAPGGRATQYF. The CDR3 coding sequence is TGTGCCAGCTCACGCCCCGCCCCCGGGGGTCGGGCGACCCAGTACTTC.